The 2 T cell receptor beta chains given below trace back to one sample, sequenced in a study of T cells after posttransplantation cyclophosphamide. This table comes from immunoSEQ multiplex PCR, and its TCRdb copy is limited to in-frame clones, with some not included. The sample shows 3,000 to 4,000 clones, about 84% of them seen only once. The specimen was memory CD8+ T cells sorted from blood. Receptors were obtained from an older woman in good health, CMV-negative, and a related stem cell transplant donor.

This clone came up a few times. V gene TRBV28 combines with J gene TRBJ2-1; TRBD2 matches 11 bases. The V gene end was trimmed by 3 bases and the J gene end by 10 bases; junction bases not matched to a gene: 8. Germline loops: CDR1 MDHEN, CDR2 SYDVKM. This CDR3 comprises 15 residues. CDR3 sequence: CASSFVAGGGWEQFF. The CDR3 DNA reads TGTGCCAGCAGTTTTGTAGCGGGAGGGGGCTGGGAGCAGTTCTTC.

The rearrangement joins TRBV4-3 to TRBJ1-5, with D possibly being TRBD1 (6 bases). Germline assignment: CDR1 LGHNA and CDR2 YSLEER. The germline V and J ends were trimmed by 4 bases and 0 bases, with 10 bases remaining between them. This CDR3 is 15 amino acids long. The CDR3 reads CASSPDRFSNQPQHF. CDR3 DNA: TGCGCCAGCAGCCCCGACAGGTTTAGCAATCAGCCCCAGCATTTT.